This T cell receptor beta chain was observed in a study of cytotoxic CD8 clonotypes in ibrutinib-treated CLL. About the study: By median around 69 months, approximately 12 had progressed and about 14 stayed remitted; responses had been 2 complete and roughly 25 partial.

Data came from immunoSEQ multiplex PCR; TCRdb stores just in-frame clones and leaves some out. The table lists fewer than 400,000 clones, roughly 70% of them singletons. The germline V and J ends were trimmed by 5 bases and 0 bases, with 11 bases remaining between them. Per germline, CDR1 SGHNT and CDR2 YYREEE (reference sequence). This CDR3 region has 15 residues. This clone was seen a handful of times. The clonotype comes from a human donor with chronic lymphocytic leukemia. Sample: PBMCs, taken after 36 months of ibrutinib treatment. The chain combines TRBV5-4 with TRBJ1-4, with D possibly TRBD1 on 6 matching bases. CDR3 in amino acids: CASRSTGSTNEKLFF. CDR3 nucleotides: TGTGCCAGCAGATCAACAGGGTCAACTAATGAAAAACTGTTTTTT.